The rows below give T cell receptor beta chains drawn from one sample of a study of control samples from healthy donors and cancer patients. The assay was immunoSEQ multiplex PCR, and TCRdb's table has in-frame clones only and misses some. The table shows 230,000 or so clones, with around 94% occurring only once. The sample comprised blood. These receptor sequences come from a man aged 50 to 59 in good health. CDR3s leave out the opening cysteine and the closing phenylalanine or tryptophan. Rows give clone size only sometimes, using once, few, many, or a class for an expanded clone.

J,V,size,CDR3
TRBJ2-5,TRBV20-1,once,SASLGVGETQY
TRBJ2-2,TRBV11-2,once,ASSFETGGSTGELF
TRBJ1-5,TRBV28,once,ASTHHRGTGNQPQH
TRBJ1-1,TRBV9,NA,ASSPQIFGNTEAF
TRBJ1-5,TRBV6-6,NA,ASSSQPGTRPQH
TRBJ1-5,TRBV19,NA,ASSIGGQYSVGQPQH
TRBJ2-2,TRBV5-4,NA,ASSSGINTGELF
TRBJ2-4,TRBV2,NA,ASLRQGAKNIQY
TRBJ2-7,TRBV9,NA,ASSVGGSSYEQY
TRBJ2-3,TRBV11-2,NA,ASSVRYTDTQY
TRBJ2-5,TRBV29-1,NA,SIQRSGTETQY
TRBJ1-1,TRBV10-3,once,AISEGLNTEAF
TRBJ1-1,TRBV11-2,NA,ASSLVITAEAF
TRBJ1-5,TRBV4-2,NA,ASSPGGAEPQH
TRBJ1-5,TRBV6-5,NA,ASSWDKPQH
TRBJ2-1,TRBV28,NA,ASSFPTSGGANEQF
TRBJ1-4,TRBV7-9,NA,ASSLGVRGDEKLF
TRBJ1-4,TRBV6-1,NA,ASSESGGGEKLF
TRBJ1-6,TRBV28,once,ASSEIRDSPLH
TRBJ1-2,TRBV30,NA,AWSVRQGGYGYT
TRBJ1-1,TRBV5-1,once,ASSFTGTGGWDTEAF
TRBJ1-1,TRBV7-3,NA,ASSSSGTGLAEAF
TRBJ2-5,TRBV6-5,NA,ASTLGGTQY
TRBJ2-7,TRBV6-5,NA,ASTIPSSYEQY
TRBJ1-1,TRBV3-1/TRBV3-2,NA,ASSWTGGRHLTEAF
TRBJ2-7,TRBV7-2,NA,ASSLGRGARYEQY
TRBJ2-3,TRBV4-2,NA,ASSQVRTGGYRGTDTQY
TRBJ1-6,TRBV7-3,NA,ASSLIRADNSPLH
TRBJ2-2,TRBV28,NA,ASSDAGELF
TRBJ2-1,TRBV7-9,NA,ASSLGQGYNEQF
TRBJ2-3,TRBV5-4,NA,ASHREPTDTQY
TRBJ1-1,TRBV7-3,NA,ASSLDKNTEAF
TRBJ1-5,TRBV3-1/TRBV3-2,NA,ASSDRQGNQPQH
TRBJ2-1,TRBV9,NA,ASSVLDRSQQF
TRBJ2-2,TRBV7-3,once,ASSHPQGGTGELF
TRBJ1-1,TRBV24-1,NA,ATSDPNTEAF
TRBJ2-2,TRBV7-2,NA,ASSFGQINTGELF
TRBJ2-7,TRBV4-3,NA,ASSQARGGEQY
TRBJ1-1,TRBV6-5,once,ASTRWGEAF
TRBJ1-3,TRBV6-5,NA,ASSLMGLIGNTIY
TRBJ2-3,TRBV4-1,NA,ASSQGGTQY
TRBJ2-7,TRBV5-8,NA,ASSGQGAYYEQY
TRBJ2-1,TRBV10-1,NA,ASSEKGGGLKEQF
TRBJ1-1,TRBV5-1,NA,ASRQGGNTEAF
TRBJ2-1,TRBV4-2,once,ASSRYITADPNNEQF
TRBJ1-6,TRBV30,NA,AWSVTPQGSNSPLH
TRBJ1-5,TRBV5-1,once,ASSPRGPGVGNQPQH
TRBJ1-1,TRBV29-1,NA,SVERGQGTEAF
TRBJ2-1,TRBV5-6,NA,ASRVVGTPLEQF
TRBJ1-4,TRBV6-5,once,ASQDTTNEKLF
TRBJ2-1,TRBV5-1,NA,ASSLESYNEQF
TRBJ1-2,TRBV14,many,ASSQEGQFDYGYT
TRBJ2-3,TRBV7-9,NA,ASSLVGLAGADTQY
TRBJ1-1,TRBV27,NA,ASSLQGLNTEAF